This T cell receptor beta chain was recorded in a study of shared clonotypes between healthy human individuals. The overall study: Each donor contributed plates that comprised three CD4 naive, three CD4 memory, two CD8 naive and one CD8 memory.

As regards this clone: The antigen remains unidentified.

Study conclusions and caveats: Sequencing depth was expected to affect clonotype sharing among donors. The study sampled only blood, and tissue repertoires likely differ.

The CDR3 contains 15 residues. The germline V gene encodes CDR1 SEHNR and CDR2 FQNEAQ (reference sequence). V was cut by 0 bases and J by 8 bases, with 14 bases left in between. It was 200 ng DNA, tens of thousands of T cell genomes, that sorted-subset replicate PCRs used. The protocol was immunoSEQ multiplex PCR, while the TCRdb copy is restricted to in-frame clones and leaves out a portion. Altogether around 700,000 clones are present, just over 90% being singletons, with the ten largest covering about 24%. Only CD45RO-negative cells positively selected for CCR7 counted as naive CD8 cells, so terminally differentiated effector memory CD45RA+ cells were excluded.

Material: naive CD8+ T cells sorted from blood. V usage is TRBV7-9 and J usage is TRBJ2-1, with a tentative D call TRBD2 (6 bases). The receptor's source is a young man in good health. The CDR3 sequence: CASSLAGSSGDEQFF. CDR3 in DNA: TGTGCCAGCAGCTTAGCTGGGTCTTCGGGGGATGAGCAGTTCTTC.